This record covers a single T cell receptor beta chain. The length of the CDR3 is 15 residues. V gave up 7 bases and J gave up 5 bases, with 20 bases separating them. From germline, CDR1 is MDHEN and CDR2 SYDVKM. The sample originates from a study of blood T cell repertoires in COVID-19. Study background: The United States, Italy and Spain provided the acute and convalescent COVID-19 samples. T cells, B-cell-depleted T cells, or PBMCs provided the cDNA or gDNA that served as material.

Authors' data handling: Amplification of reference gene primers provided the estimated nucleated cell counts. This table comes from immunoSEQ multiplex PCR, and its TCRdb copy is limited to in-frame clones, with some not included. V and J calls and clone size are given by that table; D and trimming were obtained from the DNA. Of 140,000 to 150,000 clones in the sample, about 87% were seen once. V usage is TRBV28 and J usage is TRBJ2-5; D is ambiguous. The clonotype comes from an elderly man with acute or convalescent COVID-19. The sequenced material came from peripheral blood. The CDR3 DNA follows: TGTGCCAGCATCTCTATTTATGCGCCTTGGGAGACCCAGTACTTC. This gives the protein CASISIYAPWETQYF. Variable domain in full (rest from reference TRBV28 and TRBJ2-5): DVKVTQSSRYLVKRTGEKVFLECVQDMDHENMFWYRQDPGLGLRLIYFSYDVKMKEKGDIPEGYSVSREKKERFSLILESASTNQTSMYLCASISIYAPWETQYFGPGTRLLVL.